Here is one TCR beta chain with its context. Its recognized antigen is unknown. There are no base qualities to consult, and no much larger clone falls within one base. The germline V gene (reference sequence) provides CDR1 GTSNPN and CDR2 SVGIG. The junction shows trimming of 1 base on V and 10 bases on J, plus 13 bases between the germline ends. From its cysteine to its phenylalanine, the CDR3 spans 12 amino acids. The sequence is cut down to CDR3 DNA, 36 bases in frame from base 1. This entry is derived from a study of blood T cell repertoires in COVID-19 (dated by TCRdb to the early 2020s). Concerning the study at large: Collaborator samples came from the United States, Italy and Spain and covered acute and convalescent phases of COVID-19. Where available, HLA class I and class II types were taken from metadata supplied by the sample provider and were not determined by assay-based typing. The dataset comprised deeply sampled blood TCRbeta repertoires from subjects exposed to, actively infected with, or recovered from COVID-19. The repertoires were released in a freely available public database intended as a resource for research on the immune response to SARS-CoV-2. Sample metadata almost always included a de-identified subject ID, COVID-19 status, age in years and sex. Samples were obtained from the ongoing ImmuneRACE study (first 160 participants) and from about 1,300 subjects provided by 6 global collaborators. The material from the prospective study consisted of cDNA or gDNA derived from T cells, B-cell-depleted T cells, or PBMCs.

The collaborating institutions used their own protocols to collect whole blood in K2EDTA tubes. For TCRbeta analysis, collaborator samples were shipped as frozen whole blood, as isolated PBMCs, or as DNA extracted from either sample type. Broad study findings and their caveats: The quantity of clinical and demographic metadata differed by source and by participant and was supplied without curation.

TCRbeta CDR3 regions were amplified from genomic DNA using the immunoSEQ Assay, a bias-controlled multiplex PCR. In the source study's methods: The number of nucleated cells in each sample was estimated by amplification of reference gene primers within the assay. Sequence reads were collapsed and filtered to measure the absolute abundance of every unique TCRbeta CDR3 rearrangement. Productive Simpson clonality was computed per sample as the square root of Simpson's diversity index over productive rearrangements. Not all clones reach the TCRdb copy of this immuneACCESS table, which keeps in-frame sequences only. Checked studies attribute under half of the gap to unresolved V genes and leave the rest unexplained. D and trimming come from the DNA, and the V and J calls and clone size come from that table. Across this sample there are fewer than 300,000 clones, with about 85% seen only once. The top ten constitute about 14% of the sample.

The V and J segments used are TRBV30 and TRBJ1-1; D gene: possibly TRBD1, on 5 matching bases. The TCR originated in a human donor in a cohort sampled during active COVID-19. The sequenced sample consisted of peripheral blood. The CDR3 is CAWSGGMGGAFF. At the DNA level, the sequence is TGTGCCTGGAGTGGAGGGATGGGGGGAGCTTTCTTT.